These 22 T cell receptor beta chains came from one sample sequenced in a study of T-cell reconstitution after alpha-beta-depleted transplantation in children. A TCRbeta library incorporating unique molecular identifiers was prepared. TCRdb used MiXCR to reprocess the PCR reads, holding one entry per CDR3 protein. Here the sample spans some 490,000 distinct CDR3 sequences, roughly an eighth being singletons. Sequenced here: PBMCs from the stem cell graft donor, sampled from the stem cell graft. These receptors were taken from a human donor who donated a stem cell graft to a child with combined immunodeficiency.

This clonotype turned up a few times. The genes are TRBV14 and TRBJ1-2, with 7 bases lining up with TRBD1. The CDR3 is 17 amino acids. With V trimmed by 3 bases and J by 6 bases, 16 bases remained unmatched. From germline, CDR1 is SGHDN and CDR2 FVKESK. CDR3 loop: CASSQATGRTLKDGYTF. The CDR3 nucleotides read TGTGCCAGCAGCCAGGCGACAGGGCGCACGCTCAAGGATGGCTACACCTTC.

The V gene is TRBV12-3 or TRBV12-4, the J gene TRBJ1-5, with D tentatively TRBD1 (5 bases). The CDR3 loop spans 15 amino acids. With 5 bases removed from V and 2 bases from J, the gap between germline ends came to 13 bases. CDR3: CASSPTGARNQPQHF. CDR3 in DNA: TGTGCCAGCAGTCCCACCGGGGCACGCAATCAGCCCCAGCATTTT.

This clonotype was observed a handful of times. The J gene is TRBJ2-2, the V gene TRBV6-5; D gene ambiguous. Trimming removed 2 bases from V and 7 bases from J, with 11 bases in between. This CDR3 has 14 amino acids. Germline values: CDR1 MNHEY, CDR2 SVGAGI. DNA for the CDR3: TGTGCCAGCAGTTACACTCTTCTCGGCGGGGAGCTGTTTTTT. This encodes CASSYTLLGGELFF.

This clonotype was observed a few times. The chain links TRBV20-1 to TRBJ1-6; 7 positions agree with TRBD1. This CDR3 is built from 17 residues. The V and J ends lost 1 base and 0 bases, in that order; junction bases with no gene match: 6. Germline V CDR1 and CDR2: DFQATT, SNEGSKA (reference sequence). As DNA, the CDR3 is TGCAGTGCTAGAGTCCGGGGACAGAGCTCCTATAATTCACCCCTCCACTTT. This sequence encodes CSARVRGQSSYNSPLHF.

The V call is TRBV12-3 or TRBV12-4, the J call TRBJ1-2; 7 bases line up with TRBD1. The CDR3 runs to 12 residues. Trimming cost V 5 bases and J 7 bases; bases outside gene matches: 4. CDR3 DNA: TGTGCCAGCAGTACCGGACAGGTTGGCTACACCTTC. This gives the protein CASSTGQVGYTF.

This clonotype was seen a handful of times. The chain carries TRBV7-3 and TRBJ2-3, with 8 bases fitting TRBD2. J was trimmed by 4 bases and V by 1 base; bases with no gene match: 7. Germline-derived CDR1 and CDR2 are SGHTA and FQGTGA. This CDR3 spans 16 amino acids. As DNA, the CDR3 is TGTGCCAGCAGCTTAATTAGCGGGACTGTCCCAGATACGCAGTATTTT. Protein product: CASSLISGTVPDTQYF.

This clonotype was detected a few times. This chain uses TRBV7-2 with TRBJ2-1; 11 bases map to TRBD2. With 1 base clipped from V and 8 bases from J, the junction kept 7 bases outside the gene matches. The CDR3 has 16 amino acids. Germline V lookup: CDR1 SGHTA, CDR2 FQGNSA. The CDR3: CASSLVSGGAFDEQFF. For the CDR3, the DNA is TGTGCCAGCAGCTTAGTTAGCGGGGGGGCCTTCGATGAGCAGTTCTTC.

The rearrangement uses TRBV7-2 and TRBJ2-7, with D uncertain. Trimming took off 2 bases at V and 3 bases at J, with 5 bases between the two ends. The CDR3 has 12 amino acids. Germline CDR1 is SGHTA and CDR2 is FQGNSA. The chain's CDR3 is CASSLSNYEQYF. CDR3 nucleotides: TGTGCCAGCAGCTTATCGAACTACGAGCAGTACTTC. The full variable domain, rest sourced from reference TRBV7-2 and TRBJ2-7, is GAGVSQSPSNKVTEKGKDVELRCDPISGHTALYWYRQSLGQGLEFLIYFQGNSAPDKSGLPSDRFSAERTGGSVSTLTIQRTQQEDSAVYLCASSLSNYEQYFGPGTRLTVT.

The CDR3 region is CASSLIAGGPEQYF. The CDR3 bases are TGTGCCAGCAGTCTAATAGCGGGAGGGCCGGAGCAGTACTTC. The V call is TRBV6-1, the J call TRBJ2-7, with 11 positions matching TRBD2. CDR1 is MNHNS, CDR2 SASEGT, per germline. J gave up 7 bases and V 5 bases, and 7 bases lay outside the gene matches. The CDR3 is made up of 14 amino acids.

This clonotype was observed at least ten times. The J gene is TRBJ2-2, the V gene TRBV7-7; 7 nucleotides line up with TRBD1. V dropped 5 bases and J dropped 3; count of bases not matched to a gene: 6. Germline values: CDR1 SSHAT, CDR2 FNYEAQ (reference sequence). The CDR3 totals 15 residues. This CDR3 is CASSQRTGDTGELFF. The CDR3 nucleotides are TGTGCCAGCAGCCAGAGAACAGGGGACACCGGGGAGCTGTTTTTT.

The table lists this clonotype with a count of one. The gene calls are TRBV12-3 or TRBV12-4 and TRBJ2-5; 7 positions agree with TRBD2. This CDR3 spans 14 amino acids. Losses at the gene ends were 5 bases for V and 7 bases for J; bases not matched to a gene: 10. The CDR3 here is CASSPRGGRATQYF. DNA of the CDR3: TGTGCCAGCAGTCCTCGGGGAGGGCGGGCGACCCAGTACTTC.

This clonotype appeared a few times. The rearrangement joins TRBV5-6 to TRBJ2-7; 8 positions match TRBD2. Looked up from germline, CDR1 is SGHDT and CDR2 is YYEEEE. The CDR3 runs 14 residues. Trimming cost V 6 bases and J 2 bases; bases outside gene matches: 7. The CDR3 DNA sequence: TGTGCCAGCACTCGCGGGAGGCAAACCTACGAGCAGTACTTC. Translated: CASTRGRQTYEQYF.

This clonotype was observed a handful of times. This rearrangement joins TRBV6-2 or TRBV6-3 to TRBJ1-2; D gene uncertain. The germline V gene has CDR1 MNHEY and CDR2 SVGEGT. Between the trimmed V and J ends, which lost 4 bases and 2 bases, there was a span of 8 bases. This CDR3 is 13 amino acids long. The chain's CDR3 is CASSWGENYGYTF. Here the CDR3 DNA reads TGTGCCAGCAGTTGGGGAGAAAACTATGGCTACACCTTC.

This clonotype was picked up a small number of times. This is likely a read error, given that the CDR3 carries no conserved phenylalanine or tryptophan at its end. V usage is TRBV30 and J usage is TRBJ1-4; tentative D call: TRBD1 (6 bases). CDR1 is GTSNPN and CDR2 is SVGIG in the germline V gene (reference sequence). This CDR3 is 15 amino acids long. V lost 1 base to trimming and J lost 10 bases, with 19 bases between them. The DNA of the CDR3 is TGTGCCTGGAGTGGTCGGACAGAGTGGTTTGGAAAACTGTTTTAT. It is translated as CAWSGRTEWFGKLFY.

This clonotype was found a few times. This chain connects TRBV10-3 to TRBJ2-1; TRBD1 aligns across 11 bases. This CDR3 region has 16 residues. J gave up 5 bases and V 4 bases, and 7 bases lay outside the gene matches. Germline V gene sequence: CDR1 ENHRY, CDR2 SYGVKD. The CDR3 DNA is TGTGCCATCAGTGGACGCGGACAGGGGGCAGACAATGAGCAGTTCTTC. Translating gives CAISGRGQGADNEQFF.

This clonotype occurred many times. The J gene is TRBJ1-5, the V gene TRBV5-5, with D possibly being TRBD1 (6 bases). Deletions cut 4 bases from V and 7 bases from J, with 12 bases between. CDR1 and CDR2 (germline): SGHKS, YYEKEE (reference sequence). There are 13 residues in the CDR3. The CDR3 region is CASSPYQGQPQHF. As DNA, the CDR3 is TGTGCCAGCAGCCCATACCAGGGGCAGCCCCAGCATTTT.

This clonotype was counted a few times. The rearrangement links TRBV7-6 to TRBJ1-2; D is possibly TRBD1 (6 bases). The CDR3 loop spans 15 amino acids. Germline CDR1 is SGHVS and CDR2 is FNYEAQ. V lost 5 bases and J lost 3, with 16 bases in between. CDR3 in amino acids: CASSQGGEGYYGYTF. CDR3 sequence (DNA): TGTGCCAGCAGCCAAGGGGGGGAAGGGTACTATGGCTACACCTTC.

This clonotype was observed a handful of times. V and J are TRBV5-8 and TRBJ2-1; possibly TRBD2 for D (6 bases). Trimming took 3 bases from V and 1 from J, leaving 14 bases between them. Per the germline V gene, CDR1 is SGHTS and CDR2 is YDEGEE. This CDR3 region has 16 residues. In nucleotides, the CDR3 is TGTGCCAGCAGCTGGCTGGCGGGACCGTCCTACAATGAGCAGTTCTTC. Amino acids: CASSWLAGPSYNEQFF. Based on the CDR3 plus reference TRBV5-8 and TRBJ2-1, the full variable domain is EAGVTQSPTHLIKTRGQQATLRCSPISGHTSVYWYQQALGLGLQFLLWYDEGEERNRGNFPPRFSGRQFPNYSSELNVNALELEDSALYLCASSWLAGPSYNEQFFGPGTRLTVL.

In its sample, this clonotype was seen a few times. The V call is TRBV5-1, the J call TRBJ2-1; 12 bases agree with TRBD2. Trimming cost V 3 bases and J 7 bases; bases outside gene matches: 5. CDR1 and CDR2 (germline): SGHRS, YFSETQ. This CDR3 comprises 15 residues. The CDR3: CASSWRTSGENEQFF. CDR3 DNA: TGCGCCAGCAGCTGGCGGACTAGCGGGGAGAATGAGCAGTTCTTC.

For the CDR3, the DNA is TGCGCCAGCAGCCAAGCACTAGCGGGTACAGATACGCAGTATTTT. It specifies CASSQALAGTDTQYF. This sequence joins TRBV4-3 and TRBJ2-3; the match to TRBD2 covers 9 bases. Germline V CDR1 and CDR2: LGHNA, YSLEER. V was pared by 1 base and J by 3 bases, with 2 bases of the junction left unmatched. The CDR3 covers 15 residues.

The chain combines TRBV24-1 with TRBJ1-1; the match to TRBD1 covers 7 bases. The ends lost 4 bases at V and 1 base at J; junction bases unmatched: 5. The germline gives CDR1 KGHDR, CDR2 SFDVKD. This CDR3 spans 15 amino acids. The CDR3 here is CATSDPGQENTEAFF. DNA for the CDR3: TGTGCCACCAGTGACCCCGGACAGGAGAACACTGAAGCTTTCTTT.

A few counts support this clonotype. As DNA, the CDR3 is TGTGCCAGCAGCAGACAAGAGAAGATAATCTCGAGCTCCTACGAGCAGTACTTC. It yields the protein CASSRQEKIISSSYEQYF. V usage is TRBV11-1 and J usage is TRBJ2-7; D is uncertain. V was clipped by 5 bases and J by 0 bases, with 23 bases between them. The CDR3 contains 18 residues. From germline, CDR1 is SGHAT and CDR2 FQDESV (reference sequence).